The 5 T cell receptor beta chains reported below all come from one sample, sequenced in a study of T cell responses to AZD1222 COVID-19 vaccine. The protocol was immunoSEQ multiplex PCR, while the TCRdb copy is restricted to in-frame clones and leaves out a portion. The sample carries 70,000 to 90,000 clones, roughly 88% recorded once. Here the sequenced sample was peripheral blood, taken on day 0 of AZD1222 vaccination. The receptors come from an adult in good health.

This sequence joins TRBV2 and TRBJ1-2; no reliable D call. V was clipped by 3 bases and J by 6 bases, with 11 bases between them. The CDR3 extends over 13 amino acids. Germline V gives CDR1 SNHLY, CDR2 FYNNEI. The CDR3 DNA sequence: TGTGCCAGCAGTGATAATCAATGGGATGGCTACACCTTC. This codes for CASSDNQWDGYTF.

The chain couples TRBV7-9 to TRBJ2-3, with D possibly matching TRBD1 (5 bases). Germline V gene data show CDR1 as SEHNR and CDR2 as FQNEAQ (reference sequence). V lost 3 bases, J lost 4 bases, and 11 bases lay in between. The CDR3 is made up of 14 amino acids. The CDR3 loop reads CASSFFLGADTQYF. The CDR3 DNA is TGTGCCAGCAGCTTTTTCCTAGGGGCAGATACGCAGTATTTT.

The CDR3 spells CASSGLALLNRDEQFF. CDR3 in DNA: TGTGCCAGCAGCGGACTAGCGCTACTTAACCGGGATGAGCAGTTCTTC. The chain is built from TRBV7-2 and TRBJ2-1, with 9 bases that match TRBD2. The CDR3 extends over 16 amino acids. The germline gives CDR1 SGHTA, CDR2 FQGNSA. The J segment lost 8 bases and the V segment lost 5 bases, leaving 13 bases of the junction unmatched.

The chain carries TRBV29-1 and TRBJ2-7; D might be TRBD1 (6 bases). Trimming left V 4 bases short and J 1 base short, with 17 bases between. The CDR3 runs to 15 residues. Germline CDR1 is SQVTM and CDR2 is ANQGSEA. The CDR3 DNA reads TGCAGCGTTGGCCGGGACACAATCATATCCTACGAGCAGTACTTC. Translated, it gives CSVGRDTIISYEQYF.

The sample holds one count of this clone. The V and J genes are TRBV5-1 and TRBJ1-3, with unresolved D. This CDR3 contains 16 residues. V lost 2 bases and J 0 bases, leaving 12 bases between the germline ends. The germline gives CDR1 SGHRS, CDR2 YFSETQ. The CDR3 is CASSFDAMSSGNTIYF. CDR3 sequence (DNA): TGCGCCAGCAGCTTCGATGCCATGAGCTCTGGAAACACCATATATTTT.